A single sample gave rise to the 32 T cell receptor beta chains below, sequenced in a study of OX40 agonist ivuxolimab in advanced cancers. Sequencing used immunoSEQ multiplex PCR; TCRdb keeps in-frame clones, though not all of them. Here the sample spans about 20,000 clones, about 83% being singletons. This material consisted of CD4+ or CD8+ T cells sorted from blood, taken in a trial of the OX40 agonist ivuxolimab. Every receptor here comes from an adult with an advanced solid tumor such as melanoma, head and neck, liver or kidney cancer.

The rearrangement links TRBV5-6 to TRBJ2-7; 7 nucleotides line up with TRBD1. Germline CDR1 is SGHDT and CDR2 is YYEEEE. This CDR3 spans 14 amino acids. V trimming: 2 bases; J trimming: 3 bases; junction bases outside the gene matches: 5. The CDR3 loop is CASSFRGRLYEQYF. CDR3 nucleotide sequence: TGTGCCAGCAGCTTTAGGGGGCGGCTCTACGAGCAGTACTTC.

V and J are TRBV7-9 and TRBJ2-1; 8 bases are a match to TRBD1. The germline V gene encodes CDR1 SEHNR and CDR2 FQNEAQ (reference sequence). V dropped 5 bases and J dropped 5; count of bases not matched to a gene: 2. This CDR3 is 13 amino acids long. The CDR3 here is CASSATGDNEQFF. The CDR3, as DNA: TGTGCCAGCAGCGCGACAGGGGACAATGAGCAGTTCTTC.

CDR3 loop: CASSVGWGSYNEQFF. As DNA, the CDR3 is TGTGCCAGCAGCGTAGGTTGGGGGTCCTACAATGAGCAGTTCTTC. The chain couples TRBV9 to TRBJ2-1; the D gene could be TRBD1 or TRBD2 (5 bases each). In germline, CDR1 is SGDLS, CDR2 YYNGEE. With 0 bases removed from V and 1 base from J, the gap between germline ends came to 8 bases. The CDR3 has 15 residues.

In its sample, this clone is medium-sized. The chain is built from TRBV5-6 and TRBJ2-5; the match to TRBD2 covers 7 bases. The V gene's germline CDR1 is SGHDT and CDR2 YYEEEE. Trimming took 1 base from V and 4 from J; bases not matched to a gene: 4. This CDR3 region has 14 residues. Here the CDR3 reads CASSLRRGRETQYF. The CDR3 coding sequence is TGTGCCAGCAGCTTGAGGCGGGGGAGAGAGACCCAGTACTTC.

The V call is TRBV5-4, the J call TRBJ2-6; the match to TRBD1 covers 8 bases. V shed 0 bases and J 2 bases; nucleotides not matched to a gene: 13. Germline loops: CDR1 SGHNT, CDR2 YYREEE (reference sequence). The CDR3 spans 20 residues. The CDR3 sequence is CASSLDDARDRIAGANVLTF. As DNA, the CDR3 is TGTGCCAGCAGCTTGGATGATGCAAGGGACAGGATTGCTGGGGCCAACGTCCTGACTTTC.

The chain couples TRBV13 to TRBJ1-1, with D unclear. The V gene's germline CDR1 is PRHDT and CDR2 FYEKMQ (reference sequence). With 4 bases removed from V and 0 bases from J, the gap between germline ends came to 6 bases. The CDR3 runs 13 residues. CDR3 nucleotide sequence: TGTGCCAGCAGCTACTCGATGAACACTGAAGCTTTCTTT. Residues: CASSYSMNTEAFF.

V usage is TRBV6-5 and J usage is TRBJ1-2; D gene ambiguous. V was shortened by 0 bases and J by 4 bases, with 12 bases between the two germline ends. Germline values: CDR1 MNHEY, CDR2 SVGAGI. The CDR3 has 15 amino acids. CDR3 nucleotides: TGTGCCAGCAGTTACTCAAGGGTGGGGATCTATGGCTACACCTTC. Residues: CASSYSRVGIYGYTF.

The gene calls are TRBV16 and TRBJ2-7; the D gene is possibly TRBD1 (6 bases). Trimming stripped 3 bases from V and 0 bases from J, with 15 bases between. Germline loops: CDR1 KGHSY, CDR2 FQNENV. The CDR3 is 16 residues long. This CDR3 is CASSQDRQALSYEQYF. The CDR3 coding sequence is TGTGCCAGCAGCCAGGACAGACAGGCCCTCTCCTACGAGCAGTACTTC.

The chain joins TRBV27 to TRBJ2-2; possibly TRBD1 or TRBD2 for D (5 bases each). The CDR3 is 14 residues long. CDR1 MNHEY and CDR2 SMNVEV come from the germline V gene (reference sequence). The V and J ends lost 3 bases and 3 bases respectively, with 8 bases between them. The CDR3, as DNA: TGTGCCAGCAGTTTGTGGGACGACACCGGGGAGCTGTTTTTT. It translates to CASSLWDDTGELFF.

J is TRBJ2-3 and V is TRBV11-2; D is uncertain. Germline CDR1 SGHAT, CDR2 FQNNGV. Trimming cost V 2 bases and J 2 bases, with 11 bases left between them. The CDR3 is 15 amino acids. CDR3 sequence: CASSLMVQYTDTQYF. CDR3 bases: TGTGCCAGCAGCTTAATGGTCCAGTACACAGATACGCAGTATTTT.

This chain uses TRBV14 with TRBJ2-3; a possible D gene is TRBD2 (5 bases). CDR1 and CDR2 (germline): SGHDN, FVKESK. CDR3 length equals 14 residues. The V end was cut by 4 bases, the J end by 6 bases, with 14 bases between. This CDR3 reads CASSLGPGGDTQYF. For the CDR3, the DNA is TGTGCCAGCAGCCTCGGACCCGGCGGGGATACGCAGTATTTT.

By share, this clone ranks as medium-sized. V gene TRBV4-1 combines with J gene TRBJ2-7; perhaps TRBD1 as D (6 bases). Trimming left V 1 base short and J 5 bases short, with 9 bases between. The CDR3 extends over 13 amino acids. Germline loops: CDR1 MGHRA, CDR2 YSYEKL. CDR3 in DNA: TGCGCCAGCAGCCAAGGACAGGTAAACGAGCAGTACTTC. It specifies CASSQGQVNEQYF.

The chain is built from TRBV7-9 and TRBJ1-1; D gene uncertain. The CDR3 contains 12 residues. Germline assignment: CDR1 SEHNR and CDR2 FQNEAQ (reference sequence). The ends were cut back, 1 base at V and 8 bases at J, with 8 bases in the middle. The CDR3 DNA reads TGTGCCAGCAGCTTAGTAGGCTCGGAAGCTTTCTTT. Amino acids: CASSLVGSEAFF.

The rearrangement joins TRBV6-5 to TRBJ2-3, with D perhaps matching TRBD1 or TRBD2 (5 bases each). Trimming left V 6 bases short and J 0 bases short, with 10 bases between. Germline CDR1 MNHEY, CDR2 SVGAGI. The CDR3 extends over 14 amino acids. CDR3 nucleotides: TGTGCCAGCAGCTACGGGGCGAGCACAGATACGCAGTATTTT. Translation: CASSYGASTDTQYF.

The chain carries TRBV5-4 and TRBJ2-3; 9 nucleotides agree with TRBD1. The germline gives CDR1 SGHNT, CDR2 YYREEE (reference sequence). Trimming removed 5 bases from V and 4 bases from J; junction bases left unmatched: 8. This CDR3 contains 15 residues. The CDR3 DNA reads as TGTGCCAGCAGTAAGGGACAGGGTCGACCAGATACGCAGTATTTT. This sequence encodes CASSKGQGRPDTQYF.

This clone rates as medium-sized. This sequence joins TRBV5-6 and TRBJ2-5; D unclear. CDR3 length equals 13 residues. Trimming took 6 bases from V and 2 from J, leaving 11 bases between them. Germline CDR1 SGHDT, CDR2 YYEEEE. CDR3 residues: CASTFLTQETQYF. CDR3 in DNA: TGTGCCAGCACTTTTCTAACTCAAGAGACCCAGTACTTC.

The chain links TRBV6-5 to TRBJ2-5, with D unresolved. The germline V gene has CDR1 MNHEY and CDR2 SVGAGI. Trimming removed 4 bases from V and 0 bases from J, with 9 bases in between. This CDR3 region has 14 residues. The CDR3 here is CASSSVRYQETQYF. In DNA form, the CDR3 reads TGTGCCAGCAGTTCAGTGCGGTACCAAGAGACCCAGTACTTC.

The chain combines TRBV1 with TRBJ2-5; the listed D gene, TRBD2, was not tested against the DNA. Gene TRBJ2-7 matches the end of the DNA better, so the J call may be wrong. TRBV1 is reported as a pseudogene. The length of the CDR3 is 17 residues. The CDR3 sequence: CTSSQARSVYLSYEQYF. CDR3 nucleotide sequence: TGCACCAGCAGCCAAGCCCGGAGTGTCTACCTATCCTACGAGCAGTACTTC.

The chain has TRBV9 and TRBJ2-3; D remains ambiguous. The V end lost 1 base, the J end lost 2 bases, and 8 bases lay between the germline ends. CDR1 and CDR2 (germline): SGDLS, YYNGEE. The CDR3 is 14 residues long. The CDR3 reads CASSVRPFTDTQYF. As DNA, the CDR3 is TGTGCCAGCAGCGTAAGACCTTTCACAGATACGCAGTATTTT.

V is TRBV9 and J is TRBJ2-1; 8 bases fit TRBD2. Germline values: CDR1 SGDLS, CDR2 YYNGEE. V lost 0 bases, J lost 4 bases, and 3 bases stayed unmatched. CDR3 length: 15 amino acids. The CDR3 nucleotides read TGTGCCAGCAGCGTAGGTAGCGGGACTTACAATGAGCAGTTCTTC. Translating gives CASSVGSGTYNEQFF.

J is TRBJ1-1 and V is TRBV2; 7 nucleotides match TRBD1. Germline values: CDR1 SNHLY, CDR2 FYNNEI. The J segment lost 2 bases and the V segment lost 11 bases, leaving 14 bases of the junction unmatched. The CDR3 contains 15 residues. This CDR3 reads CAVRGRRSYNTEAFF. The CDR3 nucleotides are TGTGCCGTTAGGGGGCGCCGATCTTATAACACTGAAGCTTTCTTT.

The CDR3 DNA reads as TGTGCCAGTAGTATAGGAGGAGAAGTGAACACTGAAGCTTTCTTT. Its translation: CASSIGGEVNTEAFF. This chain uses TRBV19 with TRBJ1-1; D is ambiguous. CDR1 is LNHDA, CDR2 SQIVND, per germline (reference sequence). CDR3 length equals 15 residues. The V gene lost 1 base and the J gene lost 0 bases, with 9 bases spanning the gap. The variable domain in full, with the rest retrieved from reference TRBV19 and TRBJ1-1, is DGGITQSPKYLFRKEGQNVTLSCEQNLNHDAMYWYRQDPGQGLRLIYYSQIVNDFQKGDIAEGYSVSREKKESFPLTVTSAQKNPTAFYLCASSIGGEVNTEAFFGQGTRLTVV.

The chain links TRBV13 to TRBJ2-7, with 11 bases aligning to TRBD2. CDR3 length equals 19 residues. The germline V gene encodes CDR1 PRHDT and CDR2 FYEKMQ (reference sequence). The trim removed 2 bases at V and 4 bases at J, leaving 16 bases unmatched. The CDR3 sequence is CASSLTYRGLAEDFYEQYF. In nucleotides, the CDR3 is TGTGCCAGCAGCTTAACCTACCGGGGACTAGCGGAAGACTTTTACGAGCAGTACTTC.

The rearrangement uses TRBV5-5 and TRBJ1-4, with 8 bases that match TRBD1. CDR3 length: 15 residues. Germline CDR1 SGHKS, CDR2 YYEKEE (reference sequence). V lost 5 bases and J lost 7; bases outside the gene matches: 10. The CDR3 DNA follows: TGTGCCAGCAGGTATCGACAGGGGATCTCTGAAAAACTGTTTTTT. Translation gives CASRYRQGISEKLFF.

The V and J genes are TRBV2 and TRBJ2-7; a weak D match, TRBD2 (5 bases). Trimming left V 1 base short and J 6 bases short, with 16 bases between. The CDR3 contains 15 residues. Germline CDR1 reads SNHLY; CDR2 reads FYNNEI. CDR3 amino acids: CASSEGYGVLLEQYF. Written as DNA, the CDR3 is TGTGCCAGCAGTGAAGGGTACGGGGTTCTCCTCGAGCAGTACTTC.

The CDR3 reads CASSYRTGTYEQYF. The DNA of the CDR3 is TGCGCCAGCAGCTACCGGACAGGGACCTACGAGCAGTACTTC. The J gene is TRBJ2-7, the V gene TRBV5-1; TRBD1 matches at 8 bases. Germline CDR1 reads SGHRS; CDR2 reads YFSETQ. The CDR3 sequence is 14 residues long. V dropped 3 bases and J dropped 2; count of bases not matched to a gene: 4.

The chain carries TRBV7-9 and TRBJ2-2; D uncertain. Trimming took off 5 bases at V and 0 bases at J, with 7 bases between the two ends. This CDR3 comprises 14 residues. Germline-derived CDR1 and CDR2 are SEHNR and FQNEAQ (reference sequence). The DNA for the CDR3 is TGTGCCAGCAGCCCGCGCACGAACACCGGGGAGCTGTTTTTT. Translating gives CASSPRTNTGELFF.

This chain uses TRBV6-1 with TRBJ1-2; a possible D gene is TRBD1 (6 bases). This CDR3 comprises 15 residues. V was cut by 2 bases and J by 6 bases, with 16 bases left in between. Germline-derived CDR1 and CDR2 are MNHNS and SASEGT. CDR3 sequence reads: CASSESFTGTDGYTF. CDR3 sequence (DNA): TGTGCCAGCAGTGAATCGTTCACAGGGACCGATGGCTACACCTTC.

The chain combines TRBV5-6 with TRBJ2-7; 7 nucleotides line up with TRBD1. The CDR3 has 14 residues. The ends lost 4 bases at V and 3 bases at J; junction bases unmatched: 7. Germline CDR1 is SGHDT and CDR2 is YYEEEE. In DNA form, the CDR3 reads TGTGCCAGCAGCCTCGGACAGGAGTACTACGAGCAGTACTTC. It specifies CASSLGQEYYEQYF.

This clone was counted only a few times. V and J are TRBV11-1 and TRBJ2-1, with 7 bases matching TRBD2. The CDR3 contains 15 residues. CDR1 SGHAT and CDR2 FQDESV come from the germline V gene (reference sequence). Trimming took 1 base from V and 3 from J; bases not matched to a gene: 3. The CDR3 nucleotides are TGTGCCAGCAGCTTAGATAAGCGGGGCTACAATGAGCAGTTCTTC. It encodes CASSLDKRGYNEQFF.

This chain connects TRBV9 to TRBJ2-3; TRBD2 matches 8 bases. CDR1 is SGDLS and CDR2 is YYNGEE in the germline V gene. The CDR3 has 16 amino acids. The V gene end was trimmed by 5 bases and the J gene end by 2 bases; junction bases not matched to a gene: 10. In DNA, the CDR3 is TGTGCCAGCAGTGGTTGGGCTAGCGGGCACACAGATACGCAGTATTTT. Translating gives CASSGWASGHTDTQYF.

The chain links TRBV7-9 to TRBJ2-4; D possibly corresponds to TRBD2 (7 bases). This CDR3 is 14 amino acids long. CDR1 and CDR2 from the germline V gene are SEHNR and FQNEAQ (reference sequence). V was trimmed by 6 bases and J by 8 bases, leaving 17 bases between them. The CDR3 DNA sequence: TGTGCCAGCAGACAGTTAGGGGGAGGGGACATTCAGTACTTC. Protein product: CASRQLGGGDIQYF.